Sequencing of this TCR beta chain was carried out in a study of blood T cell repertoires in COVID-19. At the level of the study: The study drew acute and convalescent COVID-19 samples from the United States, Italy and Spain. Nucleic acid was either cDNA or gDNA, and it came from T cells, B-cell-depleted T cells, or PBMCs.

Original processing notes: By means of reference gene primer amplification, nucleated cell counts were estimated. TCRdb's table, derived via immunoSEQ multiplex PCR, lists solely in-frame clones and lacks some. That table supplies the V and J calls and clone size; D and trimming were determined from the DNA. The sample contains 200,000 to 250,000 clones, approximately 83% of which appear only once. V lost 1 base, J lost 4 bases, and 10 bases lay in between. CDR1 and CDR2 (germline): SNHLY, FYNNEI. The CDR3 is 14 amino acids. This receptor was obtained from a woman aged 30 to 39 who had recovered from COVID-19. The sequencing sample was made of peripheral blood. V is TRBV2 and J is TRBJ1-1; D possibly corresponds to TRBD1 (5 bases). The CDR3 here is CASSEDRSFTEAFF. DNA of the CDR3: TGTGCCAGCAGTGAAGACAGGTCTTTCACTGAAGCTTTCTTT.